This passage covers 2 T cell receptor beta chains from one sample sequenced in a study of blood T cells in healthy people across ages. For the second PCR, which ran for about 6 to 11 cycles, a sample-barcoded 5' primer and a J-beta primer mix were used. A single record per CDR3 protein comes from TCRdb applying MiXCR to the 5' RACE reads. The data show 750,000 to 950,000 distinct CDR3 sequences, roughly 26% seen once. These data were likewise used in another study, on T cells of mothers and their children.

Sequences were obtained from blood. All receptors come from a boy aged 5-17 years in good health.

This clonotype was seen a handful of times. The chain couples TRBV3-1 to TRBJ2-3; D gene unclear. Germline lookup yields CDR1 LGHDT and CDR2 YNNKEL (reference sequence). This CDR3 has 12 residues. V lost 2 bases to trimming and J lost 4 bases, with 4 bases between them. This CDR3 is CASSQQADTQYF. CDR3 nucleotide sequence: TGTGCCAGCAGCCAACAAGCAGATACGCAGTATTTT.

The rearrangement uses TRBV12-3 or TRBV12-4 and TRBJ2-3; tentatively, D is TRBD1 (5 bases). Trimming left V 5 bases short and J 3 bases short, with 12 bases between. The CDR3 totals 14 residues. The CDR3 protein is CASSVDQGTDTQYF. CDR3 nucleotides: TGTGCCAGCAGTGTAGATCAGGGAACAGATACGCAGTATTTT.